This note documents a single T cell receptor (beta chain) sequence. The Seattle patients, enrolled during active infection, were followed longitudinally. Trimming removed 2 bases from V and 1 base from J, with 14 bases in between. Per germline, CDR1 MNHEY and CDR2 SMNVEV (reference sequence). This CDR3 spans 16 amino acids. Original analysis: Nucleated cell number was recorded as an estimate derived from reference gene primer amplification. The data were produced by immunoSEQ multiplex PCR, yet TCRdb's version contains in-frame clones alone and is incomplete. V and J calls and clone size are as listed in that table; D and trimming were resolved from the DNA. The sample includes roughly 86,000 clones, 70% to 85% of them seen just once. The sample belongs to a study of blood T cell repertoires in COVID-19. The overall study: The United States, Italy and Spain provided the acute and convalescent COVID-19 samples. Sample material is recorded as cDNA or gDNA derived from T cells, B-cell-depleted T cells, or PBMCs.

V usage is TRBV27 and J usage is TRBJ1-1; D may be TRBD1 (5 bases). The sample was peripheral blood. The clonotype comes from an elderly woman with COVID-19, enrolled during active disease. CDR3 residues: CASSLVPGRQNTEAFF. The CDR3 nucleotides are TGTGCCAGCAGTTTAGTCCCAGGGCGGCAGAACACTGAAGCTTTCTTT.